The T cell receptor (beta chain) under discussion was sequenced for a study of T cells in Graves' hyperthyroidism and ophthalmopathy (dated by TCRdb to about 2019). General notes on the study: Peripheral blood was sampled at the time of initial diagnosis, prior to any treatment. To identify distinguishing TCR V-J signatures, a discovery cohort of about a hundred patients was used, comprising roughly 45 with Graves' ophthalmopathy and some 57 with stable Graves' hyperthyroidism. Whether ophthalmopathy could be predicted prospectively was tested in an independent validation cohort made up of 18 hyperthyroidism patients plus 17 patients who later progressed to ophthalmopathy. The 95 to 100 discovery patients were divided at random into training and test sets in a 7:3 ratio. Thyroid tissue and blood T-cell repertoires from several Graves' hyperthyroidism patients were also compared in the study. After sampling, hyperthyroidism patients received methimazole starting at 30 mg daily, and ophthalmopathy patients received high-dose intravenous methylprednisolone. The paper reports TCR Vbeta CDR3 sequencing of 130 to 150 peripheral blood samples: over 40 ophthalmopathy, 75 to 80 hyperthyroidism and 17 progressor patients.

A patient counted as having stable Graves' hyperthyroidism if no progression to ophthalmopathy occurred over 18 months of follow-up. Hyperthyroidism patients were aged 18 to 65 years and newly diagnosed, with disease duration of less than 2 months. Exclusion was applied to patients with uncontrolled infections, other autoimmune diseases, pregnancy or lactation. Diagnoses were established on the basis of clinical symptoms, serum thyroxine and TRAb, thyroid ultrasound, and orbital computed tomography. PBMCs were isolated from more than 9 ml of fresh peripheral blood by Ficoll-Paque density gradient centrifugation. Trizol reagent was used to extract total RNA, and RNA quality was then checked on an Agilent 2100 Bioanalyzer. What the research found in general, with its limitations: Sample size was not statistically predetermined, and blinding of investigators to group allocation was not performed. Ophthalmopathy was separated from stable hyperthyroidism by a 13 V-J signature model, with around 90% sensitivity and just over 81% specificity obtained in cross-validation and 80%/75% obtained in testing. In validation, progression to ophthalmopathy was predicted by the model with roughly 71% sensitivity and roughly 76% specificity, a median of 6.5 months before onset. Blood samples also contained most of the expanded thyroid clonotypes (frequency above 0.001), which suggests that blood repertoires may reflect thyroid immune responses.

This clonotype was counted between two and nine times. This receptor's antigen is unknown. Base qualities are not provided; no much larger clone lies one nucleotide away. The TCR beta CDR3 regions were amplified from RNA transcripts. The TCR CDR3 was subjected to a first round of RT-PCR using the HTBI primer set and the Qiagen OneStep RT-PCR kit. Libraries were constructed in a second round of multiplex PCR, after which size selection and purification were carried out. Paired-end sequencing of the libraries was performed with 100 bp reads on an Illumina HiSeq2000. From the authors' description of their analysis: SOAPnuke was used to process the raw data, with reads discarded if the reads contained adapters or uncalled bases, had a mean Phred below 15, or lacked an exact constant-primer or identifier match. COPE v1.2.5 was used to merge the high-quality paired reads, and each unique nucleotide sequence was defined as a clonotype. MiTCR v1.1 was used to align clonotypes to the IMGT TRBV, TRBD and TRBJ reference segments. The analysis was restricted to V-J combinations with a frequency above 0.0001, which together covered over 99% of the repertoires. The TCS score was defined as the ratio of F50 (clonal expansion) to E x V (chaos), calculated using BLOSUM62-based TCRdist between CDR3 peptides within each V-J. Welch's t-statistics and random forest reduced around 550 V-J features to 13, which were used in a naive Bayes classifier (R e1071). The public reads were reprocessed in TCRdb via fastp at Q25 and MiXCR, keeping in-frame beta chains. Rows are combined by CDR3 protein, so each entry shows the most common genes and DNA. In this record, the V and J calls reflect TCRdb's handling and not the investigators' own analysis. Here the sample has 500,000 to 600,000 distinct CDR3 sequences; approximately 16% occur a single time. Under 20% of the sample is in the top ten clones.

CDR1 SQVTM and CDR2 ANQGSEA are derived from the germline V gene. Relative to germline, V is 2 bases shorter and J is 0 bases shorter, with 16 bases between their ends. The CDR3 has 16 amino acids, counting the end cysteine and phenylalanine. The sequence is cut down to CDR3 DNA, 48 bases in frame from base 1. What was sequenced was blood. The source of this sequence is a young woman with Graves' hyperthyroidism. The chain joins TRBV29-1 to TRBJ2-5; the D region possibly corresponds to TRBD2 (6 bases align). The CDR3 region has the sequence CSVELRKGRYQETQYF. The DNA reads TGCAGCGTTGAACTCAGGAAAGGGAGGTACCAAGAGACCCAGTACTTC.